This TCR beta chain stems from a study of T cell changes during pregnancy in multiple sclerosis. This table comes from immunoSEQ multiplex PCR, and its TCRdb copy is limited to in-frame clones, with some not included. The data contain more than 60,000 clones, roughly 92% of them singletons. CDR3 size: 18 residues. From germline, CDR1 is SQVTM and CDR2 ANQGSEA. Trimming removed 5 bases at V and 9 bases at J, with 32 bases between. The sample holds one count of this clone. The chain uses TRBV29-1 and TRBJ2-1; a possible D gene is TRBD1 (5 bases). The sequences come from peripheral blood, collected in the second trimester of pregnancy. The sequence derives from a female donor with multiple sclerosis, enrolled in a pregnancy study. The chain's CDR3 is CSVHGAGSRRRLSSEQFF. The CDR3 region has the DNA TGCAGCGTTCATGGGGCAGGTTCAAGGCGTCGGCTATCCAGTGAGCAGTTCTTC.